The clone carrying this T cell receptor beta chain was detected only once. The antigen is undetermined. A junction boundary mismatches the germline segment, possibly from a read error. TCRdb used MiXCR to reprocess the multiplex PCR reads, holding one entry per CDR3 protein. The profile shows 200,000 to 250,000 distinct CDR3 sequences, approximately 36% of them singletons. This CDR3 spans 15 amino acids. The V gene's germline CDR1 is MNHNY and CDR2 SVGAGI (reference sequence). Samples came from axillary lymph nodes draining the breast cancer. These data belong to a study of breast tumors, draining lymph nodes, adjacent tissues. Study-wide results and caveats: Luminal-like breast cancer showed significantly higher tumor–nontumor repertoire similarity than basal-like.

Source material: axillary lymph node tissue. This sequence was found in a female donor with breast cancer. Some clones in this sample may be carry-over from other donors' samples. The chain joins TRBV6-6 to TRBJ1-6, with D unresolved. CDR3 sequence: CAISESSSYNSPLHF. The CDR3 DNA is TGTGCCATCAGTGAGTCGAGCAGTTATAATTCACCCCTCCACTTT.